This T cell receptor (beta chain) emerged from a study of Tregs in tolerant kidney transplant recipients. V was trimmed by 5 bases and J by 0 bases, leaving 13 bases between them. The CDR3 is made up of 16 amino acids. Germline V gene lookup returns CDR1 KGHSH and CDR2 LQKENI. Points on this clone: Its antigen is currently unknown.

Unstimulated regulatory T cells (CD4+CD25+CD127-), CD4+CD25- non-regulatory cells, CD4 and CD8 cells were FACS-sorted from thawed PBMCs. Study-wide results and caveats: Biological reproducibility was not directly addressed, but technical replication error appeared minimal. Findings come from small patient numbers and require larger validation.

TCRdb keeps only in-frame clones here, not all; method: immunoSEQ multiplex PCR. The sample records 90,000 to 150,000 clones, about 91% being singletons. The sample comprised CD4+ T cells from blood. The receptor's source is a human donor in good health. The chain carries TRBV18 and TRBJ1-4, with D perhaps TRBD1 (5 bases). CDR3 loop: CASSNLPGATNEKLFF. The CDR3 nucleotides are TGTGCCAGCTCAAATCTCCCGGGGGCAACTAATGAAAAACTGTTTTTT. Supplemented by reference TRBV18 and TRBJ1-4, the full variable domain reads NAGVMQNPRHLVRRRGQEARLRCSPMKGHSHVYWYRQLPEEGLKFMVYLQKENIIDESGMPKERFSAEFPKEGPSILRIQQVVRGDSAAYFCASSNLPGATNEKLFFGSGTQLSVL.